Below are 25 T cell receptor beta chains sequenced from a single sample in a study of radiation and T cells in renal cell carcinoma. The sample's time point: blood 4 weeks post-SBRT, at nephrectomy. Documented treatment: 15 Gy SBRT to primary tumor, nephrectomy 4 weeks later. The data were produced by immunoSEQ multiplex PCR, yet TCRdb's version contains in-frame clones alone and is incomplete. Of about 34,000 clones listed, roughly 80% are singletons. Here the sequenced sample was blood, taken from a patient whose treatment included radiotherapy and nephrectomy. The receptor source for this set is a man aged 60 to 69 with renal cell carcinoma.

This clone was seen just once. The chain employs TRBV7-2 and TRBJ1-1; possible D gene TRBD1, 6 bases. Germline V gene lookup returns CDR1 SGHTA and CDR2 FQGNSA. Trimming left V 7 bases short and J 0 bases short, with 9 bases between. This CDR3 region has 13 residues. The DNA of the CDR3 is TGTGCCAGCAACGGACAGATGAACACTGAAGCTTTCTTT. The encoded protein is CASNGQMNTEAFF.

The V and J genes are TRBV7-2 and TRBJ2-2, with TRBD2 identical over 11 bases. CDR3 length: 17 residues. V was clipped by 5 bases and J by 3 bases; unmatched bases: 8. Germline lookup yields CDR1 SGHTA and CDR2 FQGNSA. CDR3: CASSLVGTSGYTGELFF. The CDR3 DNA follows: TGTGCCAGCAGCCTAGTAGGGACTAGCGGATACACCGGGGAGCTGTTTTTT.

This chain joins TRBV29-1 and TRBJ1-3, with 7 positions matching TRBD1. This CDR3 has 14 residues. V lost 5 bases, J lost 4 bases, and 8 bases stayed unmatched. Germline lookup yields CDR1 SQVTM and CDR2 ANQGSEA. CDR3 sequence (DNA): TGCAGCGTTCTTCCCGGGACAGCAGGAAACACCATATATTTT. Translating it yields CSVLPGTAGNTIYF.

The chain uses TRBV15 and TRBJ1-2, with TRBD1 identical over 11 bases. Germline lookup yields CDR1 LNHNV and CDR2 YYDKDF (reference sequence). CDR3 length: 15 amino acids. Trimming took 6 bases from V and 8 from J; bases not matched to a gene: 11. CDR3 in amino acids: CATSPGWGTGGGYTF. DNA of the CDR3: TGTGCCACCAGTCCCGGCTGGGGGACAGGGGGAGGCTACACCTTC. Drawing the rest from reference TRBV15 and TRBJ1-2, the complete variable domain is DAMVIQNPRYQVTQFGKPVTLSCSQTLNHNVMYWYQQKSSQAPKLLFHYYDKDFNNEADTPDNFQSRRPNTSFCFLDIRSPGLGDTAMYLCATSPGWGTGGGYTFGSGTRLTVV.

The V gene is TRBV30, the J gene TRBJ1-4; D may be TRBD1 (5 bases). CDR1 GTSNPN and CDR2 SVGIG come from the germline V gene (reference sequence). There are 15 residues in the CDR3. The germline V and J ends were trimmed by 2 bases and 8 bases, with 18 bases remaining between them. CDR3 nucleotides: TGTGCCTGGAGTCCCCGGGGCAGGGAAAAGGAAAAACTGTTTTTT. It codes for CAWSPRGREKEKLFF.

The V and J genes are TRBV20-1 and TRBJ2-3, with unresolved D. CDR1 and CDR2 (germline): DFQATT, SNEGSKA (reference sequence). Trimming shortened V by 3 bases and J by 7 bases, and 5 bases separated the two germline ends. The CDR3 runs 10 residues. The CDR3 loop reads CSASSHTQYF. CDR3 nucleotides: TGCAGTGCTAGTAGTCATACGCAGTATTTT.

The V gene is TRBV5-5, the J gene TRBJ2-7, with D tentatively TRBD1 or TRBD2 (5 bases each). V dropped 4 bases and J dropped 1 base, with 12 bases sitting between them. This CDR3 has 14 residues. Germline V gene data show CDR1 as SGHKS and CDR2 as YYEKEE (reference sequence). CDR3 amino acids: CASSPSGQSYEQYF. The CDR3 coding sequence is TGTGCCAGCAGCCCCAGCGGACAATCCTACGAGCAGTACTTC.

V is TRBV13 and J is TRBJ1-1; 8 nucleotides agree with TRBD1. The CDR3 length is 16 residues. Per the germline V gene, CDR1 is PRHDT and CDR2 is FYEKMQ (reference sequence). The junction had 11 bases not matched to a gene; V was cut back by 8 bases and J by 0 bases. The CDR3 DNA follows: TGTGCCAGCGGAAGGACAGGGCCCCTCTTGAACACTGAAGCTTTCTTT. Its protein is CASGRTGPLLNTEAFF. The whole variable domain, remainder taken from reference TRBV13 and TRBJ1-1, is AAGVIQSPRHLIKEKRETATLKCYPIPRHDTVYWYQQGPGQDPQFLISFYEKMQSDKGSIPDRFSAQQFSDYHSELNMSSLELGDSALYFCASGRTGPLLNTEAFFGQGTRLTVV.

This clone was seen a handful of times. The chain links TRBV7-2 to TRBJ2-7; D remains unclear. This CDR3 comprises 13 residues. The germline CDR1 and CDR2 sequences are SGHTA and FQGNSA. V shed 4 bases and J shed 2 bases, with 9 bases lying between them. This CDR3 is CASSSLGTYEQYF. Written as DNA, the CDR3 is TGTGCCAGCAGCTCACTGGGAACCTACGAGCAGTACTTC.

The V gene is TRBV5-1, the J gene TRBJ1-2; no reliable D call. CDR3 length: 15 amino acids. Germline CDR1 and CDR2: SGHRS and YFSETQ. Trimming pared 0 bases from V and 2 bases from J, leaving 11 bases between. The CDR3 DNA reads TGCGCCAGCAGCTTGGAGGTGGCATCCAACTATGGCTACACCTTC. Residues: CASSLEVASNYGYTF.

The chain employs TRBV5-5 and TRBJ2-1; D might be TRBD2 (6 bases). The germline V gene encodes CDR1 SGHKS and CDR2 YYEKEE (reference sequence). The CDR3 runs to 15 residues. With 5 bases removed from V and 9 bases from J, the gap between germline ends came to 21 bases. The CDR3 loop is CASSYYGGASAEQFF. The CDR3 nucleotides are TGTGCCAGCAGTTATTACGGGGGAGCGTCTGCTGAGCAGTTCTTC.

This chain joins TRBV7-8 and TRBJ1-1; D gene ambiguous. Germline V CDR1 and CDR2: SGHVS, FQNEAQ. V gave up 3 bases and J gave up 3 bases, with 8 bases separating them. This CDR3 region has 13 residues. This CDR3 is CASSFSRDTEAFF. The CDR3 DNA reads TGTGCCAGCAGCTTTTCGAGGGACACTGAAGCTTTCTTT.

The J gene is TRBJ2-7, the V gene TRBV6-5; no reliable D call. The CDR3 is 13 amino acids. The ends were cut back, 2 bases at V and 3 bases at J, with 8 bases in the middle. The germline V gene encodes CDR1 MNHEY and CDR2 SVGAGI. CDR3 loop: CASSYGRRYEQYF. CDR3 bases: TGTGCCAGCAGTTACGGACGGCGCTACGAGCAGTACTTC.

The chain carries TRBV10-3 and TRBJ1-1, with 7 bases aligning to TRBD1. CDR1 and CDR2 from the germline V gene are ENHRY and SYGVKD. After removal of 7 bases from V and 1 base from J, the junction contained 6 bases not matched to a gene. The CDR3 runs to 14 residues. The DNA for the CDR3 is TGTGCCATCAACTCGCCAGGGGGGAACACTGAAGCTTTCTTT. It yields the protein CAINSPGGNTEAFF.

V is TRBV19 and J is TRBJ1-5, with D hard to call. CDR1 and CDR2 (germline): LNHDA, SQIVND (reference sequence). V lost 2 bases to trimming and J lost 7 bases, with 15 bases between them. CDR3 length: 15 amino acids. For the CDR3, the DNA is TGTGCCAGTAGTATAACCCTACGCAATCCCCAGCCCCAGCATTTT. Translating it yields CASSITLRNPQPQHF.

The chain links TRBV13 to TRBJ2-7; TRBD2 agrees at 12 bases. This CDR3 is 16 amino acids long. Germline CDR1 and CDR2: PRHDT and FYEKMQ (reference sequence). V dropped 5 bases and J dropped 2; count of bases not matched to a gene: 7. CDR3 loop: CASSPRLAGDAYEQYF. CDR3 DNA: TGTGCCAGCAGCCCGAGACTAGCGGGAGACGCCTACGAGCAGTACTTC. The full variable domain, its missing parts supplied by reference TRBV13 and TRBJ2-7, is AAGVIQSPRHLIKEKRETATLKCYPIPRHDTVYWYQQGPGQDPQFLISFYEKMQSDKGSIPDRFSAQQFSDYHSELNMSSLELGDSALYFCASSPRLAGDAYEQYFGPGTRLTVT.

The chain uses TRBV10-2 and TRBJ1-5, with TRBD1 as a possible D gene (5 bases). CDR1 is WSHSY and CDR2 is SAAADI in the germline V gene. Trimming shortened V by 7 bases and J by 4 bases, and 11 bases separated the two germline ends. The CDR3 has 13 residues. The CDR3 sequence is CASKRGGNQPQHF. CDR3 in DNA: TGCGCCAGCAAAAGGGGCGGAAATCAGCCCCAGCATTTT.

The V gene is TRBV18, the J gene TRBJ2-1; D gene ambiguous. The CDR3 has 17 amino acids. From germline, CDR1 is KGHSH and CDR2 LQKENI. Between the trimmed V and J ends, which lost 0 bases and 3 bases, there was a span of 15 bases. CDR3 nucleotides: TGTGCCAGCTCACCACCGACGGAGACATGGGGCTACAATGAGCAGTTCTTC. Amino acids: CASSPPTETWGYNEQFF.

The chain couples TRBV10-3 to TRBJ2-7, with a tentative D call TRBD1 (6 bases). The V end lost 6 bases, the J end lost 3 bases, and 15 bases lay between the germline ends. The CDR3 length is 14 residues. Germline CDR1 reads ENHRY; CDR2 reads SYGVKD. The CDR3 DNA sequence: TGTGCCATCAGGGACAGCTCTTACTACTACGAGCAGTACTTC. Encoded protein: CAIRDSSYYYEQYF.

The genes are TRBV7-9 and TRBJ2-6; D gene unclear. V was clipped by 2 bases and J by 4 bases, with 9 bases between them. The CDR3 length is 15 residues. CDR1 is SEHNR and CDR2 is FQNEAQ in the germline V gene (reference sequence). The CDR3 nucleotides read TGTGCCAGCAGCTTACGGCCCACGGGGGCCAACGTCCTGACTTTC. It encodes CASSLRPTGANVLTF.

V and J are TRBV5-1 and TRBJ2-7; 10 bases are a match to TRBD1. Germline CDR1 and CDR2: SGHRS and YFSETQ. The CDR3 covers 13 residues. V trimming: 3 bases; J trimming: 3 bases; junction bases outside the gene matches: 0. The CDR3 reads CASSWTGGYEQYF. In nucleotides, the CDR3 is TGCGCCAGCAGCTGGACAGGGGGCTACGAGCAGTACTTC.

This chain joins TRBV18 and TRBJ2-7; D possibly uses TRBD1 or TRBD2 (5 bases each). This CDR3 has 15 amino acids. From germline, CDR1 is KGHSH and CDR2 LQKENI. The germline V and J ends were trimmed by 6 bases and 1 base, with 16 bases remaining between them. The CDR3 protein is CASSPYSGRSYEQYF. Written as DNA, the CDR3 is TGTGCCAGCTCTCCCTATTCGGGACGTTCCTACGAGCAGTACTTC.

This clone was seen a handful of times. V is TRBV11-3 and J is TRBJ1-2; D may be TRBD1 (5 bases). The CDR3 contains 15 residues. V lost 2 bases, J lost 2 bases, and 12 bases lay in between. Germline CDR1 and CDR2: SGHNT and YENEEA. CDR3 amino acids: CASSLKCGGNYGYTF. The CDR3 coding sequence is TGTGCCAGCAGCTTAAAATGTGGGGGGAACTATGGCTACACCTTC.

The sample holds one count of this clone. The chain recombines TRBV29-1 with TRBJ1-4; no clear D. Trimming cost V 4 bases and J 0 bases, with 15 bases left between them. Germline loops: CDR1 SQVTM, CDR2 ANQGSEA. This CDR3 has 16 amino acids. CDR3 in amino acids: CSVGLRREATNEKLFF. The DNA for the CDR3 is TGCAGCGTTGGGCTCCGGCGGGAAGCAACTAATGAAAAACTGTTTTTT.

The chain recombines TRBV30 with TRBJ1-1, with 8 bases lining up with TRBD1. The CDR3 loop spans 15 amino acids. CDR1 GTSNPN and CDR2 SVGIG come from the germline V gene (reference sequence). V gave up 5 bases and J gave up 0 bases; unmatched junction bases: 8. CDR3 nucleotides: TGTGCCTGGTCCCAGGGGGCGACCATGAACACTGAAGCTTTCTTT. Amino acid sequence: CAWSQGATMNTEAFF. Combining the CDR3 with reference TRBV30 and TRBJ1-1 gives the whole variable domain SQTIHQWPATLVQPVGSPLSLECTVEGTSNPNLYWYRQAAGRGLQLLFYSVGIGQISSEVPQNLSASRPQDRQFILSSKKLLLSDSGFYLCAWSQGATMNTEAFFGQGTRLTVV.